The entry that follows covers one TCR beta chain sequence. The sample is drawn from a study of blood T cell repertoires in COVID-19. This CDR3 has 16 residues. V was clipped by 3 bases and J by 2 bases; unmatched bases: 8. Germline CDR1 and CDR2: SGHRS and YFSETQ. Measured with immunoSEQ multiplex PCR; TCRdb has only the in-frame clones, and not every one. The table lists approximately 250,000 clones, 88% of them singletons. The genes are TRBV5-1 and TRBJ1-1, with 9 positions matching TRBD1. This TCR came from a woman between 35 and 50 years old with acute COVID-19. Sequenced sample: PBMCs or T cells enriched from blood (not recorded which). CDR3 sequence (DNA): TGCGCCAGCAGCTCACGATTGGGACAGGGAAACACTGAAGCTTTCTTT. This sequence encodes CASSSRLGQGNTEAFF.